The 12 T cell receptor beta chains below were found in one sample sequenced in a study of T cells in Graves' hyperthyroidism and ophthalmopathy. RNA transcripts served as the template for amplifying TCR beta CDR3 regions. HTBI primers were used for first-round RT-PCR of the TCR CDR3. TCRdb itself ran the multiplex PCR reads through MiXCR, one entry per CDR3 protein. In the table there are about 600,000 distinct CDR3 sequences, around 15% of which are singletons. Material for sequencing was blood. Source of these receptors: a middle-aged woman with Graves' ophthalmopathy.

This clonotype has a handful of counts. The chain has TRBV4-2 and TRBJ2-2; D ambiguous. V lost 4 bases and J 6 bases, leaving 15 bases between the germline ends. CDR1 and CDR2 from the germline V gene are LGHNA and YNFKEQ. The length of the CDR3 is 15 residues. DNA for the CDR3: TGTGCCAGCAGCCGAGAAACCCAGGAGTCCGGGGAGCTGTTTTTT. Translating gives CASSRETQESGELFF.

This clonotype showed up just once. Since a much larger clone is just one base distant, this may be a read error. The rearrangement links TRBV12-3 or TRBV12-4 to TRBJ1-4; possible D gene TRBD1, 5 bases. The V end was cut by 1 base, the J end by 10 bases, with 16 bases between. The CDR3 is 15 amino acids. The CDR3 coding sequence is TGTGCCAGCAGTTTAGTTGGGACCCCCCGAGGAAAACTGTTTTTT. The encoded protein is CASSLVGTPRGKLFF.

This clonotype was seen many times. The chain recombines TRBV6-2 or TRBV6-3 with TRBJ2-7; 10 bases map to TRBD2. Trimming cost V 5 bases and J 0 bases; bases outside gene matches: 4. The V gene's germline CDR1 is MNHEY and CDR2 SVGEGT. The CDR3 covers 15 residues. The chain's CDR3 is CASSISGRFSYEQYF. The CDR3 DNA reads as TGTGCCAGCAGTATTAGCGGGAGGTTCTCCTACGAGCAGTACTTC.

This clonotype showed up many times. The V and J genes are TRBV28 and TRBJ2-7; tentatively, D is TRBD2 (6 bases). This CDR3 is built from 15 residues. The germline V gene has CDR1 MDHEN and CDR2 SYDVKM. Deletions cut 6 bases from V and 9 bases from J, with 24 bases between. CDR3 DNA sequence: TGTGCCAGCAGGACCCCGGGACTTGCTACGGAGGGGCAGTACTTC. This encodes CASRTPGLATEGQYF. Looking up the rest from reference TRBV28 and TRBJ2-7 gives the full variable domain: DVKVTQSSRYLVKRTGEKVFLECVQDMDHENMFWYRQDPGLGLRLIYFSYDVKMKEKGDIPEGYSVSREKKERFSLILESASTNQTSMYLCASRTPGLATEGQYFGPGTRLTVT.

The chain links TRBV19 to TRBJ2-1; 9 bases agree with TRBD1. The V gene end was trimmed by 3 bases and the J gene end by 5 bases; junction bases not matched to a gene: 5. There are 15 residues in the CDR3. The V gene's germline CDR1 is LNHDA and CDR2 SQIVND (reference sequence). This CDR3 is CASSITRDRDNEQFF. As DNA, the CDR3 is TGTGCCAGTAGTATCACCCGGGACAGGGACAATGAGCAGTTCTTC.

This clonotype was counted ten times or more. The V call is TRBV3-1, the J call TRBJ2-3, with 9 positions matching TRBD2. There are 17 residues in the CDR3. V lost 0 bases, J lost 4 bases, and 8 bases stayed unmatched. Germline CDR1 and CDR2: LGHDT and YNNKEL (reference sequence). The CDR3 DNA reads as TGTGCCAGCAGCCAAGATAGGGTAGCGGGAGTGTCAGATACGCAGTATTTT. It specifies CASSQDRVAGVSDTQYF.

This clonotype appeared a few times. This chain links TRBV28 with TRBJ1-2; 11 bases align to TRBD1. The CDR3 runs 17 residues. The V gene end was trimmed by 3 bases and the J gene end by 0 bases; junction bases not matched to a gene: 6. The germline V gene has CDR1 MDHEN and CDR2 SYDVKM. The CDR3 loop reads CASSFLGQGATNYGYTF. CDR3 in DNA: TGTGCCAGCAGTTTCCTAGGACAGGGGGCCACTAACTATGGCTACACCTTC.

This clonotype was counted only a few times. CDR3 protein: CSARVSGTVEQYF. The CDR3 region has the DNA TGCAGTGCTAGAGTTAGCGGGACCGTGGAGCAGTACTTC. J is TRBJ2-7 and V is TRBV20-1; TRBD2 aligns across 8 bases. In germline, CDR1 is DFQATT, CDR2 SNEGSKA (reference sequence). The CDR3 contains 13 residues. With V trimmed by 1 base and J by 7 bases, 6 bases remained unmatched.

The V and J genes are TRBV2 and TRBJ2-7; TRBD1 might be the D (5 bases). Germline V lookup: CDR1 SNHLY, CDR2 FYNNEI. The CDR3 consists of 13 residues. V lost 2 bases and J 2 bases, leaving 7 bases between the germline ends. CDR3 protein: CASSERRAYEQYF. In DNA, the CDR3 is TGTGCCAGCAGTGAACGCAGGGCCTACGAGCAGTACTTC.

The chain recombines TRBV6-1 with TRBJ2-2, with TRBD1 matching 7 bases. The CDR3 has 14 residues. CDR1 is MNHNS and CDR2 is SASEGT in the germline V gene. V gave up 5 bases and J gave up 7 bases; unmatched junction bases: 7. CDR3 DNA: TGTGCCAGCAGTTTTGACAGGGAGATCGGGGAGCTGTTTTTT. Residues: CASSFDREIGELFF.

The sample holds a few counts of this clonotype. This chain joins TRBV18 and TRBJ1-1, with D unresolved. CDR1 KGHSH and CDR2 LQKENI come from the germline V gene. This CDR3 contains 14 residues. Trimming cost V 4 bases and J 6 bases, with 15 bases left between them. CDR3 nucleotide sequence: TGTGCCAGCTCACAGTGGACCGACGCCTCTGAAGCTTTCTTT. Translation: CASSQWTDASEAFF.

The chain's CDR3 is CASHSVAGGTGELFF. The DNA for the CDR3 is TGTGCCAGCCACTCAGTCGCGGGGGGGACCGGGGAGCTGTTTTTT. The genes are TRBV3-1 and TRBJ2-2, with 9 positions matching TRBD2. The germline gives CDR1 LGHDT, CDR2 YNNKEL (reference sequence). The CDR3 totals 15 residues. Trimming took 8 bases from V and 5 from J; bases not matched to a gene: 9.